This TCR beta chain stems from a study of T cell responses to AZD1222 COVID-19 vaccine. In the study overall: Pooled samples include second doses given at about 4 or 12 weeks. Study results and caveats: Repertoire sampling happened only post peak T cell response. Baseline seropositivity characterized only a handful of AZD1222 recipients.

In regard to this clone: Its cognate antigen is unknown. The sample holds other DNA sequences that translate to the same CDR3.

V gave up 5 bases and J gave up 2 bases, with 3 bases separating them. The CDR3 loop spans 12 amino acids. Profiled with immunoSEQ multiplex PCR; TCRdb holds only in-frame clones, not every one. The repertoire includes 130,000 to 150,000 clones, around 89% of them detected once, and around 1.6% sits in the top ten. The receptor was isolated from an adult in good health. The specimen was peripheral blood, collected on day 0 of AZD1222 vaccination. The J gene is TRBJ2-2, the V gene TRBV12-3 or TRBV12-4; D uncertain. The CDR3 region is CASSINTGELFF. Written as DNA, the CDR3 is TGTGCCAGCAGTATCAACACCGGGGAGCTGTTTTTT.